This passage covers 20 T cell receptor beta chains from one sample sequenced in a study of Ad26.COV2.S vaccination and SARS-CoV-2 variants. As to treatment: over 15 received Ad26.COV2.S at low or high dose, single or two shots; 5 received placebo; per-sample allocation not given. Vaccine and placebo recipients were sampled on day 63 after the first injection. Only in-frame clones appear in the TCRdb table, and some are missing; sequencing was by immunoSEQ multiplex PCR. The sample holds a few hundred thousand clones, around 87% seen once. This specimen consisted of peripheral blood, obtained in a trial of Ad26.COV2.S vaccine versus placebo. All receptors come from a person between 18 and 65 years old who received the Ad26.COV2.S COVID-19 vaccine or a placebo.

The gene calls are TRBV5-1 and TRBJ2-5, with D perhaps matching TRBD2 (6 bases). The CDR3 totals 15 residues. CDR1 SGHRS and CDR2 YFSETQ come from the germline V gene. V gave up 4 bases and J gave up 4 bases, with 17 bases separating them. CDR3 residues: CASSPGGSGGETQYF. The CDR3 DNA follows: TGCGCCAGCAGCCCCGGAGGTAGCGGAGGAGAGACCCAGTACTTC.

This clone was picked up a small number of times. The chain recombines TRBV5-1 with TRBJ1-5, with 7 bases aligning to TRBD1. Germline V gives CDR1 SGHRS, CDR2 YFSETQ. The CDR3 covers 14 residues. The V and J ends lost 5 bases and 2 bases, in that order; junction bases with no gene match: 4. CDR3 region: CASSSQGGNQPQHF. The CDR3 nucleotides read TGCGCCAGCAGTAGTCAGGGGGGCAATCAGCCCCAGCATTTT.

This chain uses TRBV7-9 with TRBJ1-4; D unclear. Trimming took off 1 base at V and 0 bases at J, with 12 bases between the two ends. Germline CDR1 reads SEHNR; CDR2 reads FQNEAQ (reference sequence). The CDR3 has 17 residues. The CDR3 here is CASSLVVRTSTNEKLFF. For the CDR3, the DNA is TGTGCCAGCAGCTTAGTAGTCAGGACTTCAACTAATGAAAAACTGTTTTTT.

The chain couples TRBV5-1 to TRBJ2-7; TRBD1 agrees at 12 bases. The CDR3 runs to 14 residues. Unmatched junction bases numbered 6, after V lost 4 bases and J lost 7 bases. CDR1 is SGHRS and CDR2 is YFSETQ in the germline V gene. The CDR3 reads CASSTGTGGVEQYF. Here the CDR3 DNA reads TGCGCCAGCAGCACCGGGACAGGGGGCGTTGAGCAGTACTTC.

This rearrangement joins TRBV5-1 to TRBJ2-2; 7 positions agree with TRBD2. The CDR3 consists of 16 residues. In germline, CDR1 is SGHRS, CDR2 YFSETQ. J gave up 4 bases and V 2 bases, and 8 bases lay outside the gene matches. CDR3 sequence: CASSFLPTSPTGELFF. The DNA of the CDR3 is TGCGCCAGCAGCTTCCTCCCGACTAGCCCCACCGGGGAGCTGTTTTTT.

V usage is TRBV6-5 and J usage is TRBJ1-3; D call uncertain. The CDR3 covers 14 residues. The V gene lost 6 bases and the J gene lost 4 bases, with 13 bases spanning the gap. CDR1 and CDR2 from the germline V gene are MNHEY and SVGAGI. The CDR3 spells CASRFREGGNTIYF. DNA for the CDR3: TGTGCCAGCAGATTCCGTGAGGGCGGAAACACCATATATTTT.

J is TRBJ1-2 and V is TRBV4-2; D remains ambiguous. Looked up from germline, CDR1 is LGHNA and CDR2 is YNFKEQ. CDR3 length: 15 residues. Trimming stripped 4 bases from V and 4 bases from J, with 16 bases between. The CDR3 coding sequence is TGTGCCAGCAGCCCAGAGAGGGTAGTTGGCTATGGCTACACCTTC. Its translation is CASSPERVVGYGYTF.

For the CDR3, the DNA is TGTGCCTGGAGTGTGGGTCTAGCGGGGGGCAATGAGCAGTTCTTC. Amino acid sequence: CAWSVGLAGGNEQFF. This rearrangement joins TRBV30 to TRBJ2-1; 11 bases agree with TRBD2. This CDR3 spans 15 amino acids. Germline V gives CDR1 GTSNPN, CDR2 SVGIG (reference sequence). J lost 6 bases, V lost 0 bases, and 4 bases had no gene match. Variable domain in full (rest from reference TRBV30 and TRBJ2-1): SQTIHQWPATLVQPVGSPLSLECTVEGTSNPNLYWYRQAAGRGLQLLFYSVGIGQISSEVPQNLSASRPQDRQFILSSKKLLLSDSGFYLCAWSVGLAGGNEQFFGPGTRLTVL.

The chain couples TRBV7-9 to TRBJ2-4; D is possibly TRBD1 (6 bases). The germline V and J ends were trimmed by 3 bases and 4 bases, with 10 bases remaining between them. This CDR3 is 14 amino acids long. Germline CDR1 is SEHNR and CDR2 is FQNEAQ (reference sequence). CDR3 nucleotide sequence: TGTGCCAGCAGCTTCGACAGGCCTAAAAACATTCAGTACTTC. It is translated as CASSFDRPKNIQYF.

This chain connects TRBV5-1 to TRBJ1-6; 7 nucleotides agree with TRBD1. V shed 2 bases, J shed 6 bases, and the junction held 5 bases outside the gene matches. Germline CDR1 is SGHRS and CDR2 is YFSETQ. The CDR3 is made up of 15 amino acids. CDR3 sequence (DNA): TGCGCCAGCAGCTTAATGAGACAGGGTAATTCACCCCTCCACTTT. Amino acids: CASSLMRQGNSPLHF.

V and J are TRBV18 and TRBJ2-2; TRBD1 agrees at 7 bases. Unmatched junction bases numbered 9, after V lost 3 bases and J lost 5 bases. Per germline, CDR1 KGHSH and CDR2 LQKENI. This CDR3 has 16 residues. The CDR3 sequence is CASSPSMTGITGELFF. The CDR3 DNA is TGTGCCAGCTCACCTAGCATGACAGGGATAACCGGGGAGCTGTTTTTT.

The CDR3 DNA sequence: TGTGCCAGCAGCTCCCGGGACTGGGTCTACAATGAGCAGTTCTTC. It specifies CASSSRDWVYNEQFF. The chain recombines TRBV9 with TRBJ2-1; a possible D gene is TRBD2 (6 bases). This CDR3 contains 15 residues. V lost 4 bases and J 3 bases, leaving 14 bases between the germline ends. The germline CDR1 and CDR2 sequences are SGDLS and YYNGEE. The variable domain in full, completed from reference TRBV9 and TRBJ2-1, reads DSGVTQTPKHLITATGQRVTLRCSPRSGDLSVYWYQQSLDQGLQFLIQYYNGEERAKGNILERFSAQQFPDLHSELNLSSLELGDSALYFCASSSRDWVYNEQFFGPGTRLTVL.

The CDR3 loop reads CASSLMRDRDNEQFF. The DNA for the CDR3 is TGTGCCAGCAGCTTAATGAGGGACAGGGACAATGAGCAGTTCTTC. This chain links TRBV7-9 with TRBJ2-1; 9 nucleotides align to TRBD1. CDR1 and CDR2 (germline): SEHNR, FQNEAQ (reference sequence). Trimming at V came to 2 bases and at J to 5 bases, leaving 4 bases not matched to a gene. This CDR3 spans 15 amino acids.

The rearrangement joins TRBV6-1 to TRBJ1-5; D not resolved. Deletions cut 1 base from V and 5 bases from J, with 12 bases between. The germline V gene encodes CDR1 MNHNS and CDR2 SASEGT. CDR3 length: 15 residues. This CDR3 is CASSEGLLRYQPQHF. For the CDR3, the DNA is TGTGCCAGCAGTGAAGGCCTGCTTCGCTATCAGCCCCAGCATTTT.

The V call is TRBV6-4, the J call TRBJ1-1; 7 nucleotides line up with TRBD1. This CDR3 spans 16 amino acids. V lost 6 bases and J lost 0; bases outside the gene matches: 10. Germline V gives CDR1 MRHNA, CDR2 SNTAGT. CDR3 in amino acids: CASRPGAGGMNTEAFF. CDR3 in DNA: TGTGCCAGCAGGCCAGGGGCAGGGGGAATGAACACTGAAGCTTTCTTT.

This chain joins TRBV6-6 and TRBJ1-1; D gene unclear. Between the trimmed V and J ends, which lost 5 bases and 4 bases, there was a span of 20 bases. This CDR3 is 16 amino acids long. From germline, CDR1 is MNHNY and CDR2 SVGAGI (reference sequence). The CDR3 DNA sequence: TGTGCCAGCAGTCCCCGGGCCACTAAAGTGGGCACTGAAGCTTTCTTT. Translated, it gives CASSPRATKVGTEAFF.

V and J are TRBV9 and TRBJ1-2; 10 nucleotides agree with TRBD1. Germline assignment: CDR1 SGDLS and CDR2 YYNGEE. The ends lost 4 bases at V and 2 bases at J; junction bases unmatched: 8. The CDR3 extends over 16 amino acids. CDR3 protein: CASSPRGTGANYGYTF. In DNA, the CDR3 is TGTGCCAGCAGCCCAAGGGGGACAGGGGCGAACTATGGCTACACCTTC.

J is TRBJ1-1 and V is TRBV18, with D unresolved. Trimming stripped 2 bases from V and 0 bases from J, with 4 bases between. The CDR3 is 13 amino acids. The germline gives CDR1 KGHSH, CDR2 LQKENI. CDR3 bases: TGTGCCAGCTCACCAATGGTGAACACTGAAGCTTTCTTT. This gives the protein CASSPMVNTEAFF.

V and J are TRBV29-1 and TRBJ1-2; D perhaps matches TRBD1 (5 bases). In germline, CDR1 is SQVTM, CDR2 ANQGSEA. Trimming removed 7 bases from V and 3 bases from J, with 12 bases in between. The CDR3 has 12 amino acids. Written as DNA, the CDR3 is TGCAGCGCTTCGCAGGGAGACTATGGCTACACCTTC. Amino acid sequence: CSASQGDYGYTF.

This clone was seen a single time. The genes are TRBV6-1 and TRBJ1-5; D is uncertain. Trimming left V 2 bases short and J 1 base short, with 3 bases between. Germline assignment: CDR1 MNHNS and CDR2 SASEGT. This CDR3 is built from 13 residues. The CDR3 here is CASSEQSNQPQHF. The CDR3 DNA sequence: TGTGCCAGCAGTGAACAGAGCAATCAGCCCCAGCATTTT.